The entry below gives a single T cell receptor beta chain sequence along with its context. This specimen belongs to a study of OX40 agonist ivuxolimab in advanced cancers. About the study: Patients treated during dose escalation were battling hepatocellular carcinoma, melanoma, renal cell or head and neck cancer. Subjects had a mean age of 60 years, with a range of about 23 to 90; around 80% were male.

Trimming at V came to 7 bases and at J to 3 bases, leaving 7 bases not matched to a gene. CDR1 is MDHEN and CDR2 is SYDVKM in the germline V gene. The CDR3 consists of 14 residues. TCRdb keeps only in-frame clones here, not all; method: immunoSEQ multiplex PCR. The table records about 41,000 clones, 75% to 85% of them present only once. The study sampled blood at baseline, cycle 4 day 1, and cycle 7 day 1. This TCR was recovered from an adult with an advanced solid tumor such as melanoma, head and neck, liver or kidney cancer. V and J are TRBV28 and TRBJ2-7; 9 bases fit TRBD1. Material: CD4+ or CD8+ T cells sorted from blood, obtained in a trial of the OX40 agonist ivuxolimab. The CDR3 nucleotides are TGTGCCAGCACGACGGGACAGGGTCGCTACGAGCAGTACTTC. It is translated as CASTTGQGRYEQYF.